The 27 T cell receptor beta chains below were found in one sample sequenced in a study of blood T cell repertoires in COVID-19. Repertoires were generated with immunoSEQ multiplex PCR, while TCRdb's copy carries only in-frame clones and drops some. The sample carries roughly 260,000 clones, around 92% recorded once. The sequencing input was peripheral blood. The receptors shown here come from a person aged 18 to 35 with COVID-19, enrolled during active disease.

CDR3 loop: CASSQDTGVTDTQYF. CDR3 nucleotide sequence: TGTGCCAGCAGCCAAGATACAGGGGTGACAGATACGCAGTATTTT. The chain employs TRBV4-2 and TRBJ2-3, with TRBD1 matching 7 bases. Germline CDR1 and CDR2: LGHNA and YNFKEQ. J lost 3 bases, V lost 0 bases, and 3 bases had no gene match. This CDR3 is 15 amino acids long.

This chain connects TRBV5-8 to TRBJ2-6; possible D gene TRBD2, 5 bases. The CDR3 has 17 residues. Looked up from germline, CDR1 is SGHTS and CDR2 is YDEGEE. Trimming took off 0 bases at V and 1 base at J, with 11 bases between the two ends. The CDR3 DNA reads as TGTGCCAGCAGCTTGGGGGTTGAGGGATCTGGGGCCAACGTCCTGACTTTC. Its protein product is CASSLGVEGSGANVLTF.

In this sample, this clone turned up once. This chain uses TRBV9 with TRBJ2-1; 9 bases are a match to TRBD2. The CDR3 runs to 15 residues. CDR1 is SGDLS, CDR2 YYNGEE, per germline. V shed 2 bases, J shed 9 bases, and the junction held 9 bases outside the gene matches. The CDR3 nucleotides read TGTGCCAGCAGCGTGCTCGCTAGCGGGAAGGGTGAGCAGTTCTTC. Its translation is CASSVLASGKGEQFF.

The count of this clone is one. V and J are TRBV9 and TRBJ1-1; no reliable D call. Germline CDR1 is SGDLS and CDR2 is YYNGEE. The V gene lost 5 bases and the J gene lost 4 bases, with 12 bases spanning the gap. The CDR3 has 13 amino acids. DNA for the CDR3: TGTGCCAGCAGGAGGGAGGGCGGCACTGAAGCTTTCTTT. Protein product: CASRREGGTEAFF.

This chain links TRBV7-6 with TRBJ2-5; no firm D call. CDR1 is SGHVS and CDR2 is FNYEAQ in the germline V gene. Trimming pared 3 bases from V and 4 bases from J, leaving 9 bases between. The CDR3 is 13 amino acids. Here the CDR3 DNA reads TGTGCCAGCAGCTTGTTGCGAGGAGAGACCCAGTACTTC. This gives the protein CASSLLRGETQYF.

V and J are TRBV19 and TRBJ2-1, with 8 bases aligning to TRBD1. The trim removed 5 bases at V and 4 bases at J, leaving 4 bases unmatched. The length of the CDR3 is 14 residues. CDR1 LNHDA and CDR2 SQIVND come from the germline V gene (reference sequence). The chain's CDR3 is CASSYRDRYNEQFF. The CDR3 DNA reads TGTGCCAGTAGTTACCGGGACAGGTACAATGAGCAGTTCTTC.

This chain joins TRBV7-9 and TRBJ2-1, with D possibly being TRBD2 (5 bases). The germline gives CDR1 SEHNR, CDR2 FQNEAQ (reference sequence). Trimming took off 5 bases at V and 9 bases at J, with 17 bases between the two ends. CDR3 length equals 14 residues. CDR3 nucleotide sequence: TGTGCCAGCAGCCTATCTACTAGTATCATTGAGCAGTTCTTC. Translating it yields CASSLSTSIIEQFF.

The genes are TRBV11-2 and TRBJ2-2; D possibly corresponds to TRBD2 (6 bases). The CDR3 is made up of 18 amino acids. The V end was cut by 5 bases, the J end by 0 bases, with 19 bases between. Germline CDR1 and CDR2: SGHAT and FQNNGV. In DNA form, the CDR3 reads TGTGCCAGCAGCGGTTGTGGGGGGTGTTTTCCGAACACCGGGGAGCTGTTTTTT. Residues: CASSGCGGCFPNTGELFF.

The chain links TRBV19 to TRBJ2-7, with D possibly TRBD2 on 6 matching bases. Trimming left V 3 bases short and J 6 bases short, with 9 bases between. This CDR3 is 12 amino acids long. Germline values: CDR1 LNHDA, CDR2 SQIVND (reference sequence). The CDR3 sequence is CASSIGGGEQYF. CDR3 in DNA: TGTGCCAGTAGTATTGGGGGAGGCGAGCAGTACTTC.

This clone came up once. The chain carries TRBV5-1 and TRBJ1-1; the D gene is possibly TRBD1 (6 bases). Trimming cost V 0 bases and J 4 bases, with 7 bases left between them. The germline gives CDR1 SGHRS, CDR2 YFSETQ. CDR3 length: 13 amino acids. CDR3 loop: CASSLEGGTEAFF. Written as DNA, the CDR3 is TGCGCCAGCAGCTTGGAAGGGGGCACTGAAGCTTTCTTT.

This chain joins TRBV7-2 and TRBJ2-4; a possible D gene is TRBD1 (6 bases). Trimming pared 5 bases from V and 0 bases from J, leaving 11 bases between. Germline-derived CDR1 and CDR2 are SGHTA and FQGNSA. There are 15 residues in the CDR3. CDR3 bases: TGTGCCAGCAGCAGAGGGGGAATAGCCAAAAACATTCAGTACTTC. Translation: CASSRGGIAKNIQYF.

This clone was detected only once. V gene TRBV25-1 combines with J gene TRBJ2-7; TRBD1 matches 7 bases. Trimming at V came to 4 bases and at J to 2 bases, leaving 11 bases not matched to a gene. Germline V gene lookup returns CDR1 MGHDK and CDR2 SYGVNS. This CDR3 has 16 residues. The CDR3, as DNA: TGTGCCAGCAGTGGACCATTGGGACAGAATCCCTACGAGCAGTACTTC. It specifies CASSGPLGQNPYEQYF.

This chain joins TRBV7-6 and TRBJ1-2, with a tentative D call TRBD1 (6 bases). The V end lost 1 base, the J end lost 6 bases, and 15 bases lay between the germline ends. CDR3 size: 15 residues. Per germline, CDR1 SGHVS and CDR2 FNYEAQ. CDR3 in amino acids: CASSLGFQGLDGYTF. As DNA, the CDR3 is TGTGCCAGCAGCTTAGGTTTCCAGGGGCTCGATGGCTACACCTTC.

The genes are TRBV6-1 and TRBJ2-2; 11 bases match TRBD1. The length of the CDR3 is 17 residues. From germline, CDR1 is MNHNS and CDR2 SASEGT. J lost 8 bases, V lost 8 bases, and 16 bases had no gene match. The CDR3 region is CASCVFLGTGGMGELFF. The CDR3 region has the DNA TGTGCCAGCTGTGTGTTTTTAGGGACAGGGGGTATGGGGGAGCTGTTTTTT.

The chain combines TRBV7-8 with TRBJ2-7, with D perhaps TRBD1 (7 bases). Germline V gene lookup returns CDR1 SGHVS and CDR2 FQNEAQ. V lost 6 bases, J lost 3 bases, and 15 bases lay in between. The CDR3 spans 14 residues. CDR3 in DNA: TGTGCCAGCAGTTCTACAGGGGAGGTCTACGAGCAGTACTTC. Translated: CASSSTGEVYEQYF.

This clone was recorded once. The chain joins TRBV20-1 to TRBJ1-1; tentative D call: TRBD1 (6 bases). CDR1 is DFQATT, CDR2 SNEGSKA, per germline (reference sequence). The CDR3 runs 11 residues. Between the trimmed V and J ends, which lost 4 bases and 3 bases, there was a span of 6 bases. CDR3 nucleotides: TGCAGTGCTACAGGGGACACTGAAGCTTTCTTT. It encodes CSATGDTEAFF.

The rearrangement joins TRBV28 to TRBJ2-1; no clear D. The germline V gene encodes CDR1 MDHEN and CDR2 SYDVKM. V lost 3 bases to trimming and J lost 6 bases, with 15 bases between them. There are 15 residues in the CDR3. The CDR3 DNA follows: TGTGCCAGCAGTTTGCAAGGAGCTGCTCTCAATGAGCAGTTCTTC. Translated: CASSLQGAALNEQFF. Full variable domain (remainder filled in from reference TRBV28 and TRBJ2-1): DVKVTQSSRYLVKRTGEKVFLECVQDMDHENMFWYRQDPGLGLRLIYFSYDVKMKEKGDIPEGYSVSREKKERFSLILESASTNQTSMYLCASSLQGAALNEQFFGPGTRLTVL.

V gene TRBV2 combines with J gene TRBJ2-7; D possibly corresponds to TRBD2 (7 bases). Germline V gives CDR1 SNHLY, CDR2 FYNNEI. V was trimmed by 2 bases and J by 8 bases, leaving 19 bases between them. The CDR3 totals 15 residues. The CDR3 DNA follows: TGTGCCAGCAGTGAAAGGGGGGGGGAGACTAGCCAGCAGTACTTC. The encoded protein is CASSERGGETSQQYF. Using reference TRBV2 and TRBJ2-7 for the parts outside the CDR3, the full variable domain is EPEVTQTPSHQVTQMGQEVILRCVPISNHLYFYWYRQILGQKVEFLVSFYNNEISEKSEIFDDQFSVERPDGSNFTLKIRSTKLEDSAMYFCASSERGGETSQQYFGPGTRLTVT.

The gene calls are TRBV7-3 and TRBJ2-1; 10 positions agree with TRBD2. The CDR3 runs 15 residues. The germline gives CDR1 SGHTA, CDR2 FQGTGA. V was clipped by 6 bases and J by 0 bases; unmatched bases: 2. This chain's CDR3 is CASSRLAGSYNEQFF. CDR3 nucleotide sequence: TGTGCCAGCAGTCGACTAGCGGGCTCCTACAATGAGCAGTTCTTC.

The chain combines TRBV5-5 with TRBJ2-7; 9 nucleotides agree with TRBD2. The length of the CDR3 is 15 residues. The ends lost 2 bases at V and 2 bases at J; junction bases unmatched: 5. CDR1 and CDR2 from the germline V gene are SGHKS and YYEKEE (reference sequence). The CDR3 nucleotides read TGTGCCAGCAGCTTTGCGGGAGGGCCCACCTACGAGCAGTACTTC. It specifies CASSFAGGPTYEQYF.

The genes are TRBV4-1 and TRBJ2-7; 7 nucleotides agree with TRBD2. CDR1 MGHRA and CDR2 YSYEKL come from the germline V gene. This CDR3 is built from 17 residues. J gave up 4 bases and V 1 base, and 13 bases lay outside the gene matches. The CDR3 sequence is CASSQVEGGRGIYEQYF. Written as DNA, the CDR3 is TGCGCCAGCAGCCAAGTAGAGGGCGGGAGAGGTATTTACGAGCAGTACTTC.

The J gene is TRBJ1-4, the V gene TRBV13; a possible D gene is TRBD1 (6 bases). V was pared by 0 bases and J by 1 base, with 9 bases between. The CDR3 consists of 16 residues. Germline V CDR1 and CDR2: PRHDT, FYEKMQ (reference sequence). CDR3 loop: CASSLGSGETNEKLFF. The CDR3 DNA sequence: TGTGCCAGCAGCTTAGGGTCAGGGGAAACTAATGAAAAACTGTTTTTT.

This rearrangement joins TRBV18 to TRBJ2-7, with a tentative D call TRBD2 (5 bases). CDR1 KGHSH and CDR2 LQKENI come from the germline V gene. V was clipped by 3 bases and J by 6 bases, with 9 bases between them. There are 12 residues in the CDR3. CDR3 amino acids: CASSPPEGEQYF. DNA of the CDR3: TGTGCCAGCTCACCGCCAGAGGGCGAGCAGTACTTC.

This chain's CDR3 is CATSTKTGELRNTIYF. In DNA form, the CDR3 reads TGTGCCACCAGCACAAAAACAGGGGAGCTTCGAAACACCATATATTTT. The V and J genes are TRBV15 and TRBJ1-3; 7 positions match TRBD1. The CDR3 covers 16 residues. The germline V gene has CDR1 LNHNV and CDR2 YYDKDF (reference sequence). With 4 bases clipped from V and 5 bases from J, the junction kept 11 bases outside the gene matches.

This chain joins TRBV6-5 and TRBJ1-2; maybe TRBD1 (6 bases). V was trimmed by 2 bases and J by 1 base, leaving 11 bases between them. The CDR3 runs 15 residues. Germline V lookup: CDR1 MNHEY, CDR2 SVGAGI. DNA of the CDR3: TGTGCCAGCAGTTACATGGGGGCGAGTAACTATGGCTACACCTTC. Translation: CASSYMGASNYGYTF.

This sequence joins TRBV2 and TRBJ2-2; D not resolved. CDR1 is SNHLY, CDR2 FYNNEI, per germline. V lost 6 bases, J lost 4 bases, and 9 bases lay in between. This CDR3 has 13 amino acids. The CDR3 loop is CASRVDSTGELFF. The CDR3 bases are TGTGCCAGCAGAGTCGATAGCACCGGGGAGCTGTTTTTT.

The chain recombines TRBV9 with TRBJ2-1; tentative D call: TRBD2 (5 bases). The CDR3 sequence is 13 residues long. Trimming stripped 2 bases from V and 6 bases from J, with 9 bases between. From germline, CDR1 is SGDLS and CDR2 YYNGEE. CDR3 loop: CASSVWSGNEQFF. The CDR3 nucleotides are TGTGCCAGCAGCGTGTGGAGCGGCAATGAGCAGTTCTTC.